Listed here is a single TCR beta chain. This sample stems from a study of long-term antiretroviral therapy in people with HIV. Researchers report immunoSEQ v3.0 was run at survey level. Sequencing used immunoSEQ multiplex PCR; TCRdb keeps in-frame clones, though not all of them. The table lists under 20,000 clones, under 85% of them singletons. The CDR3 covers 16 residues. This specimen was unsorted PBMCs, taken 0.3 years after starting antiretroviral therapy. This chain connects TRBV21-1 to TRBJ2-7; the table's D call of TRBD1 was not tested on the DNA. TRBV21-1 is marked as a pseudogene. This TCR was recovered from a woman aged 45 to 65 with HIV. As DNA, the CDR3 is TGTGCCAGCAGCAACGGGCGCAGGGGGGTTTCCTACGAGCAGTACTTC. Its protein product is CASSNGRRGVSYEQYF.